This is a list of T cell receptor beta chains from one sample in a study of shared T cell receptors in the human thymus. TCRdb's table, derived via immunoSEQ multiplex PCR, lists solely in-frame clones and lacks some. The table has about 710,000 clones, 80% to 90% seen once; the top ten hold 0.0094%. This sample also appeared in a second study, on human thymus T cells.

Sequenced input: thymocytes. These TCRs come from a boy under two years old with a congenital heart defect. CDR3s include the opening cysteine and the closing phenylalanine or tryptophan. Each record gives: D gene, CDR3 length, V gene, clone size, J gene, CDR3 DNA, CDR3 protein. The D gene is left open where the match is weak. A clone size is listed for some rows: how often the clone was seen (once, few, many), or a class if it is expanded.

TRBD2	17	TRBV5-1	.	TRBJ2-3	TGCGCCAGCACCAGAATTAGCGGGGGGGCCCGCCCAGATACGCAGTATTTT	CASTRISGGARPDTQYF
.	14	TRBV28	.	TRBJ2-7	TGTGCCAGCAGTTTTTCTTCTCCGGGCTACGAGCAGTACTTC	CASSFSSPGYEQYF
TRBD2	15	TRBV11-2	once	TRBJ2-7	TGTGCCAGCACCCTCACCGGGACTAGCGACTACGAGCAGTACTTC	CASTLTGTSDYEQYF
.	13	TRBV15	few	TRBJ1-2	TGTGCCACCAGCAGACTCCCGGACATAGGCTACACCTTC	CATSRLPDIGYTF
.	14	TRBV4-3	.	TRBJ2-7	TGCACCAGCAGCCACGTACACAGGAGCAGCGAGCAGTACTTC	CTSSHVHRSSEQYF
TRBD1	15	TRBV7-8	.	TRBJ1-6	TGTGCCAGCAGCGCCGAACAGGGGAGGAATTCACCCCTCCACTTT	CASSAEQGRNSPLHF
TRBD2	17	TRBV4-3	.	TRBJ2-7	TGCGCCAGCAGCCAAGTTAGGGAGCGGGAGCCGACCTACGAGCAGTACTTC	CASSQVREREPTYEQYF
.	14	TRBV15	.	TRBJ2-2	TGTGCCACCAGCAGAGCGGCGGGCCCCGGGGAGCTGTTTTTT	CATSRAAGPGELFF
TRBD1	14	TRBV13	.	TRBJ2-3	TGTGCCAGCAGCTATCGACAGGGGGTAGATACGCAGTATTTT	CASSYRQGVDTQYF
.	14	TRBV27	.	TRBJ2-7	TGTGCCAGCAGTTTTCGTCAGTCCTCCTACGAGCAGTACTTC	CASSFRQSSYEQYF
.	15	TRBV29-1	.	TRBJ2-1	TGCAGCGTTGACGCAAATTTAAGCGGTTGGAATGAGCAGTTCTTC	CSVDANLSGWNEQFF
TRBD2	11	TRBV29-1	.	TRBJ2-3	TGCAGCGCCTCTAGCGGTCGTACGCAGTATTTT	CSASSGRTQYF
.	14	TRBV6-5	.	TRBJ1-5	TGTGCCAGCAGTACGTTTCAGGGCTACGGGCCCCAGCATTTT	CASSTFQGYGPQHF
.	16	TRBV29-1	.	TRBJ2-3	TGCAGCGTTGAAAGAGGGTTGACAAGGTCAACAGATACGCAGTATTTT	CSVERGLTRSTDTQYF
.	13	TRBV28	.	TRBJ1-5	TGTGCCAGCAGTTTCCCGGGCAATCAGCCCCAGCATTTT	CASSFPGNQPQHF
.	13	TRBV6-6	.	TRBJ2-1	TGTGCCAGCAGCCAGACACTAGACAATGAGCAGTTCTTC	CASSQTLDNEQFF
TRBD1	15	TRBV7-9	few	TRBJ2-1	TGTGCCAGCAGCCCTAGGACAGGGGCCTACAATGAGCAGTTCTTC	CASSPRTGAYNEQFF
.	14	TRBV5-4	.	TRBJ2-7	TGTGCCAGCAGCTTGAATCAGGGTGCATACGAGCAGTACTTC	CASSLNQGAYEQYF
.	19	TRBV11-2	.	TRBJ1-4	TGTGCCAGCAGCTTAGAGGACTTACGGTTTTTGGCTACTAATGAAAAACTGTTTTTT	CASSLEDLRFLATNEKLFF
TRBD1	16	TRBV30	.	TRBJ1-1	TGTGCCTGGAGTGGGAGACAGGGGATTATGAACACTGAAGCTTTCTTT	CAWSGRQGIMNTEAFF
TRBD1	23	TRBV4-2	.	TRBJ1-6	TGTGCCAGCAGCCAAGAGGTTCCCACACTCCCGGGACAGGGGGCAATACATAATTCACCCCTCCACTTT	CASSQEVPTLPGQGAIHNSPLHF
.	13	TRBV10-3	once	TRBJ1-1	TGTGCCATCAGTTCATGGACAGATACTGAAGCTTTCTTT	CAISSWTDTEAFF
.	14	TRBV7-9	.	TRBJ1-5	TGTGCCAGCAGCTTACAGGGAGGAAATCAGCCCCAGCATTTT	CASSLQGGNQPQHF
.	17	TRBV12-5	.	TRBJ2-1	TGTGCTAGTGGTCTCACCCCCTCGGGAGACCCGCCTGGCGAGCAGTTCTTC	CASGLTPSGDPPGEQFF
.	11	TRBV2	once	TRBJ1-1	TGTGCCATCCCTGACAGGAACGAAGCTTTCTTT	CAIPDRNEAFF
TRBD2	16	TRBV27	.	TRBJ2-7	TGTGCCAGCAGTTTATCTGTGGGAGGGAAGGACTACGAGCAGTACTTC	CASSLSVGGKDYEQYF
.	13	TRBV2	.	TRBJ1-5	TGTGCCAGCCGTTATGTGAGCAATCAGCCCCAGCATTTT	CASRYVSNQPQHF
TRBD1	15	TRBV19	few	TRBJ1-2	TGTGCCAGTAGTCCCGGGACAGGGACTAACTATGGCTACACCTTC	CASSPGTGTNYGYTF
.	16	TRBV4-1	.	TRBJ1-5	TGCGCCAGCAGCCAAGGAGGATTGGGAGGCAATCAGCCCCAGCATTTT	CASSQGGLGGNQPQHF
TRBD1	14	TRBV4-2	.	TRBJ1-2	TGTGCCAGCAGCCAAGAAAAGGGTACAGGGGGAGACGGCTTC	CASSQEKGTGGDGF
.	18	TRBV2	.	TRBJ1-5	TGTGCCAGCAGTGAATCTCCTGGTGCGGGAACGCAAGAACAGCCCCAGCATTTT	CASSESPGAGTQEQPQHF
TRBD2	16	TRBV13	.	TRBJ2-1	TGTGCCAGCAGCTTAAGACTAGCGGGAGGGAAAAATGAGCAGTTCTTC	CASSLRLAGGKNEQFF
TRBD1	18	TRBV7-8	.	TRBJ1-5	TGTGCCAGCAGCAGACGGGACAGGGAGAGCTATAGCAATCAGCCCCAGCATTTT	CASSRRDRESYSNQPQHF
.	17	TRBV29-1	.	TRBJ1-1	TGCAGCGTTGAAGATTCATCCGGGGTTAAAAAAGAAACTGAAGCTTTCTTT	CSVEDSSGVKKETEAFF
.	11	TRBV6-1	.	TRBJ2-7	TGTGCCAGCAGTGAACCTCACGAGCAGTACTTC	CASSEPHEQYF
.	20	TRBV19	.	TRBJ2-7	TGTGCCAGTAGTATAGAATCCCGCAGGGGACACCCTCTTCCTACCTACGAGCAGTACTTC	CASSIESRRGHPLPTYEQYF
TRBD2	14	TRBV7-2	once	TRBJ2-7	TGTGCCAGCAGCTTAGGGACTAGCATGCACGAGCAGTACTTC	CASSLGTSMHEQYF
TRBD1	16	TRBV5-1	.	TRBJ1-2	TGCGCCAGCAGCCCCATGGGTGACAGGGATCGATATGGCTACACCTTC	CASSPMGDRDRYGYTF
.	13	TRBV15	.	TRBJ1-5	TGTGCCACCAGCAGAGTAGGCAATCAGCCCCAGCATTTT	CATSRVGNQPQHF
.	17	TRBV6-1	.	TRBJ1-1	TGTGCCAGCAGTGGAGATAAGTTCTGGGCCGCTAACACTGAAGCTTTCTTT	CASSGDKFWAANTEAFF
.	14	TRBV30	.	TRBJ1-1	TGTGCCTGGTCCCTAAGGTTAGGGGACACTGAAGCTTTCTTT	CAWSLRLGDTEAFF
.	15	TRBV14	.	TRBJ2-7	TGTGCCAGCAGCCAGGCGCATCGCAGGGTTGACGAGCAGTACTTC	CASSQAHRRVDEQYF
.	13	TRBV29-1	.	TRBJ1-1	TGCAGCGTTGTTCAGGAAATGAACACTGAAGCTTTCTTT	CSVVQEMNTEAFF
.	14	TRBV21-1	.	TRBJ2-7	TGTGCCAGCACCCCACTAGGGAGTTTCTACGAGCAGTACTTC	CASTPLGSFYEQYF
.	16	TRBV15	.	TRBJ2-7	TGTGCCACCAGCGGAGCCCAGGGGTTTAGGGGCTACGAGCAGTACTTC	CATSGAQGFRGYEQYF
TRBD1	15	TRBV18	.	TRBJ2-5	TGTGCCAGCTCACCCACCGGGACAGGGTGGGAGACCCAGTACTTC	CASSPTGTGWETQYF
TRBD2	15	TRBV5-4	.	TRBJ2-1	TGTGCCAGCAGCTTGGCTTTAGCGGGAGTAGGTGAGCAGTTCTTC	CASSLALAGVGEQFF
.	15	TRBV5-1	.	TRBJ2-7	TGCGCCAGCAGCCCCCACGACAGGTACTCCTACGAGCAGTACTTC	CASSPHDRYSYEQYF
.	18	TRBV7-6	.	TRBJ2-3	TGTGCCAGCAGCTTAGCGCTGCGAGAGGGATCCCCCACAGATACGCAGTATTTT	CASSLALREGSPTDTQYF
.	13	TRBV28	few	TRBJ2-7	TGTGCCTCTGAGGCGAACAACTCCTACGAGCAGTACTTC	CASEANNSYEQYF
.	12	TRBV6-5	.	TRBJ1-1	TGTGCCAGCAGCACAAGGGGGACTGAAGCTTTCTTT	CASSTRGTEAFF
TRBD1	18	TRBV28	.	TRBJ1-3	TGTGCCAGCACCCTCGACAGGGATGGCTGGGGAGCTGGAAACACCATATATTTT	CASTLDRDGWGAGNTIYF
TRBD2	15	TRBV13	.	TRBJ2-5	TGTGCCAGCAGCCTCCACCGGGCGGGAGGAGAGACCCAGTACTTC	CASSLHRAGGETQYF
.	18	TRBV28	once	TRBJ2-7	TGTGCCAGCAGTTTCGAGCGGAAGGGGACTTTCTCCTCCTACGAGCAGTACTTC	CASSFERKGTFSSYEQYF
TRBD1	16	TRBV5-8	.	TRBJ1-5	TGTGCCAGCAGCTTTGTCCCCCAGGGGGCTAATCAGCCCCAGCATTTT	CASSFVPQGANQPQHF
TRBD2	16	TRBV5-1	once	TRBJ2-3	TGCGCCAGCAGCTTCGGACTAGCGGGAGATCCAGATACGCAGTATTTT	CASSFGLAGDPDTQYF
TRBD2	14	TRBV19	.	TRBJ2-1	TGTGCCAGTAGACCGGGGGGGGATTGGAATGAGCAGTTCTTC	CASRPGGDWNEQFF
TRBD2	14	TRBV28	.	TRBJ2-7	TGTGCCAGCAGTCAGACTAGCGGGAGGTACGAGCAGTACTTC	CASSQTSGRYEQYF
.	16	TRBV5-1	once	TRBJ2-3	TGCGCCAGCAGCTTGTTCGTGACTACGGGCACAGATACGCAGTATTTT	CASSLFVTTGTDTQYF